This entry lists 23 T cell receptor beta chains sequenced from one sample in a study of T cell repertoires in cytomegalovirus infection (dated by TCRdb to about 2019). The instrument given in TCRdb is Illumina HiSeq 1500. TCRdb reran the public reads through fastp at Q25 and MiXCR, keeping productive beta chains. Every distinct CDR3 protein forms one entry, paired with its most common genes and DNA. The sample includes around 740,000 distinct CDR3 sequences, with approximately 34% observed a single time. The ten largest clones capture 2.5% to 3.5% of the sample. Input material: PBMCs. The receptors originated from a human donor in good health (CMV status not recorded). Some clones in this sample may be carry-over from other donors' samples.

Notes on this clonotype: At one of its ends the junction is not consistent with the germline gene, which may arise from a read error. The CDR3: CAISGRDTKYF. Here the CDR3 DNA reads TGTGCCATAAGTGGAAGGGATACTAAGTATTTT. V and J are TRBV10-3 and TRBJ2-3, with D unclear. There are 11 residues in the CDR3. Germline loops: CDR1 ENHRY, CDR2 SYGVKD.

A few counts support this clonotype. The genes are TRBV19 and TRBJ1-5, with D unresolved. The CDR3 has 15 residues. Germline loops: CDR1 LNHDA, CDR2 SQIVND (reference sequence). The V and J ends lost 4 bases and 4 bases respectively, with 14 bases between them. The CDR3 loop is CASSKREGSNQPQHF. CDR3 nucleotide sequence: TGTGCCAGTAGTAAGCGGGAAGGATCGAATCAGCCCCAGCATTTT.

Regarding this clonotype: The conserved closing phenylalanine or tryptophan is absent in this CDR3, likely reflecting a read error. The DNA is left out, because the CDR3 cannot be placed on it with certainty; the CDR3 is given as TCRdb lists it. The V and J genes are TRBV7-9 and TRBJ2-5. The CDR3 comprises 11 residues, both ends counted. Germline CDR1 is SEHNR and CDR2 is FQNEAQ (reference sequence). The CDR3 sequence: CSSSLSETKHC.

This chain joins TRBV28 and TRBJ1-6; D perhaps matches TRBD1 (5 bases). Looked up from germline, CDR1 is MDHEN and CDR2 is SYDVKM. This CDR3 is built from 14 residues. V was trimmed by 6 bases and J by 5 bases, leaving 11 bases between them. CDR3 in amino acids: CASRTELNNSPLHF. DNA for the CDR3: TGTGCCAGCAGGACAGAGTTAAATAATTCACCCCTCCACTTT.

This clonotype appeared many times. The J gene is TRBJ2-3, the V gene TRBV7-6; tentatively, D is TRBD2 (6 bases). Between the trimmed V and J ends, which lost 1 base and 0 bases, there was a span of 11 bases. Germline values: CDR1 SGHVS, CDR2 FNYEAQ. The CDR3 length is 16 residues. In nucleotides, the CDR3 is TGTGCCAGCAGCTTAGAGTTCGCGGGAAGCACAGATACGCAGTATTTT. Its translation: CASSLEFAGSTDTQYF.

The rearrangement links TRBV5-6 to TRBJ2-5; the D call may be TRBD1 or TRBD2 (5 bases each). Germline V gene data show CDR1 as SGHDT and CDR2 as YYEEEE. Trimming left V 2 bases short and J 5 bases short, with 16 bases between. This CDR3 has 15 residues. Written as DNA, the CDR3 is TGTGCCAGCAGCTTAAGGGACCCCCGCCGGGAGACCCAGTACTTC. Its protein is CASSLRDPRRETQYF. Filled out from reference TRBV5-6 and TRBJ2-5, the complete variable domain reads DAGVTQSPTHLIKTRGQQVTLRCSPKSGHDTVSWYQQALGQGPQFIFQYYEEEERQRGNFPDRFSGHQFPNYSSELNVNALLLGDSALYLCASSLRDPRRETQYFGPGTRLLVL.

The V and J genes are TRBV7-2 and TRBJ2-7; 10 nucleotides align to TRBD2. With V trimmed by 4 bases and J by 6 bases, 12 bases remained unmatched. This CDR3 is 16 amino acids long. The germline V gene has CDR1 SGHTA and CDR2 FQGNSA. CDR3 in amino acids: CASSSLGLAVIGEQYF. Written as DNA, the CDR3 is TGTGCCAGCAGCTCCCTTGGACTAGCGGTAATAGGCGAGCAGTACTTC.

This clonotype was found a few times. The chain is built from TRBV20-1 and TRBJ2-6, with a tentative D call TRBD1 (5 bases). Germline V CDR1 and CDR2: DFQATT, SNEGSKA (reference sequence). CDR3 length: 18 amino acids. Trimming left V 0 bases short and J 0 bases short, with 15 bases between. The CDR3 loop reads CSARDWGGANSGANVLTF. The DNA for the CDR3 is TGCAGTGCTAGAGATTGGGGCGGAGCAAACTCTGGGGCCAACGTCCTGACTTTC.

A note on this clonotype: A read error may produce the germline difference seen at one junction end. The chain's CDR3 is CASSPLPLQIWAGQGATNEELFF. The CDR3 coding sequence is TGTGCCAGCAGCCCTCTCCCCCTCCAAATATGGGCTGGACAGGGAGCAACTAATGAAGAACTGTTTTTT. The rearrangement joins TRBV7-3 to TRBJ1-4; TRBD1 matches at 8 bases. Germline V CDR1 and CDR2: SGHTA, FQGTGA. This CDR3 is built from 23 residues.

This clonotype occurred many times. As DNA, the CDR3 is TGTGCCAGCAGCTTAGTAGTTGGAGGGACCCTTTATGGCTACACCTTC. Residues: CASSLVVGGTLYGYTF. The V call is TRBV7-8, the J call TRBJ1-2; the D gene is possibly TRBD1 (5 bases). The CDR3 length is 16 residues. Germline V gives CDR1 SGHVS, CDR2 FQNEAQ. V was shortened by 1 base and J by 5 bases, with 17 bases between the two germline ends.

Only a few counts were recorded for this clonotype. The V call is TRBV20-1, the J call TRBJ1-6; tentative D call: TRBD1 (5 bases). V was pared by 6 bases and J by 7 bases, with 19 bases between. The germline gives CDR1 DFQATT, CDR2 SNEGSKA (reference sequence). The CDR3 loop spans 15 amino acids. The CDR3 nucleotides read TGCAGTGCAACCGGGGGGAGAGGGAACAATTCACCCCTCCACTTT. Protein: CSATGGRGNNSPLHF.

This clonotype has just a few counts. The chain recombines TRBV5-1 with TRBJ2-5; 8 nucleotides line up with TRBD2. Looked up from germline, CDR1 is SGHRS and CDR2 is YFSETQ. CDR3 size: 16 residues. J gave up 3 bases and V 4 bases, and 11 bases lay outside the gene matches. The CDR3 DNA follows: TGCGCCAGCAGCCCCCTTCACGGCGGGGGGAAAGAGACCCAGTACTTC. The encoded protein is CASSPLHGGGKETQYF.

This clonotype appeared a few times. CDR3 amino acids: CASREQSLNTEAFF. The CDR3 DNA is TGTGCCAGCAGGGAACAGAGTCTGAACACTGAAGCTTTCTTT. The chain carries TRBV6-5 and TRBJ1-1; D gene uncertain. V was pared by 6 bases and J by 0 bases, with 11 bases between. Germline CDR1 and CDR2: MNHEY and SVGAGI. CDR3 size: 14 residues.

The genes are TRBV2 and TRBJ2-5, with TRBD1 identical over 8 bases. Germline V gene sequence: CDR1 SNHLY, CDR2 FYNNEI. V lost 11 bases, J lost 5 bases, and 7 bases stayed unmatched. The CDR3 loop spans 12 amino acids. The CDR3 DNA reads TGTGCCGTAAGCGACAGGGGTGAGACCCAGTACTTC. It translates to CAVSDRGETQYF. The variable domain in full, completed from reference TRBV2 and TRBJ2-5, reads EPEVTQTPSHQVTQMGQEVILRCVPISNHLYFYWYRQILGQKVEFLVSFYNNEISEKSEIFDDQFSVERPDGSNFTLKIRSTKLEDSAMYFCAVSDRGETQYFGPGTRLLVL.

As regards this clonotype: This may arise from a read error, as a much more abundant clone is one base away. Since the CDR3 does not end with the conserved phenylalanine or tryptophan, this likely comes from a read error. The chain couples TRBV12-3 or TRBV12-4 to TRBJ2-7; tentative D call: TRBD1 (6 bases). CDR3 size: 15 residues. V dropped 4 bases and J dropped 4 bases, with 17 bases sitting between them. The CDR3, as DNA: TGTGCCAGCAGTTCCCAAAGGGGGAATGTTTACGAGCAGTACTTA. It encodes CASSSQRGNVYEQYL.

The V gene is TRBV20-1, the J gene TRBJ1-1; no clear D gene. The CDR3 is 13 residues long. Per the germline V gene, CDR1 is DFQATT and CDR2 is SNEGSKA (reference sequence). V lost 2 bases and J 0 bases, leaving 7 bases between the germline ends. The CDR3 here is CSARFSLNTEAFF. In DNA form, the CDR3 reads TGCAGTGCTAGATTCAGCTTGAACACTGAAGCTTTCTTT.

In its sample, this clonotype was seen a few times. This sequence joins TRBV12-3 or TRBV12-4 and TRBJ1-6; no reliable D call. V was clipped by 5 bases and J by 1 base, with 9 bases between them. CDR3 length: 15 amino acids. Here the CDR3 reads CASSRDGSYNSPLHF. The CDR3 DNA reads as TGTGCCAGCAGTAGGGATGGTTCCTATAATTCACCCCTCCACTTT.

This chain links TRBV28 with TRBJ2-1; 9 nucleotides match TRBD1. CDR3 length equals 15 residues. Germline V gene lookup returns CDR1 MDHEN and CDR2 SYDVKM. The V segment lost 8 bases and the J segment 7 bases; nucleotides outside the gene matches: 12. The CDR3 DNA follows: TGTGCCAGCGGTTCGGACAGGGGCGTAAGGAATGAGCAGTTCTTC. Translated: CASGSDRGVRNEQFF.

This clonotype has at least ten counts. The chain carries TRBV19 and TRBJ1-1; the match to TRBD1 covers 10 bases. V lost 5 bases to trimming and J lost 0 bases; unmatched junction nucleotides: 6. The CDR3 is 16 amino acids. Germline V gene data show CDR1 as LNHDA and CDR2 as SQIVND (reference sequence). The CDR3 DNA is TGTGCCAGTAGTCCTTGGGACAGGGGCTTGAACACTGAAGCTTTCTTT. It translates to CASSPWDRGLNTEAFF.

This chain joins TRBV15 and TRBJ1-2; D is ambiguous. The CDR3 runs to 14 residues. Germline V CDR1 and CDR2: LNHNV, YYDKDF (reference sequence). V lost 1 base to trimming and J lost 8 bases, with 14 bases between them. The CDR3 is CATSRGLFGEGYTF. The CDR3, as DNA: TGTGCCACCAGCAGAGGGTTGTTCGGGGAAGGCTACACCTTC.

This clonotype was seen more than once but under ten times. The J gene is TRBJ1-1, the V gene TRBV6-1; D is unresolved. CDR1 MNHNS and CDR2 SASEGT come from the germline V gene. This CDR3 spans 14 amino acids. The germline V and J ends were trimmed by 2 bases and 5 bases, with 12 bases remaining between them. The CDR3 bases are TGTGCCAGCAGTGAAAGTGGTCCGGGGACTGAAGCTTTCTTT. Protein sequence: CASSESGPGTEAFF.

The chain employs TRBV4-1 and TRBJ2-5; 15 bases agree with TRBD2. The CDR3 sequence is 17 residues long. V dropped 5 bases and J dropped 2; count of bases not matched to a gene: 6. Germline CDR1 and CDR2: MGHRA and YSYEKL. CDR3 region: CASSSRTSGGAQETQYF. CDR3 DNA: TGCGCCAGCAGCTCCAGGACTAGCGGGGGGGCTCAAGAGACCCAGTACTTC.

This clonotype was seen a few times. The chain carries TRBV12-3 or TRBV12-4 and TRBJ1-5, with D tentatively TRBD1 (5 bases). V lost 1 base and J lost 1, with 8 bases in between. The length of the CDR3 is 15 residues. CDR3 protein: CASSLGGESNQPQHF. In nucleotides, the CDR3 is TGTGCCAGCAGTTTAGGAGGGGAAAGCAATCAGCCCCAGCATTTT.